These 26 T cell receptor beta chains originate from one sample sequenced in a study of immune characterization of retroperitoneal liposarcoma. In TCRdb, the PCR reads were re-called with MiXCR into one record per CDR3 protein. The sample consists of about 5,100 distinct CDR3 sequences, about a third of them appearing once. Specimen: tumor tissue. All receptors derive from a female donor with retroperitoneal liposarcoma.

In this sample, this clonotype is medium-sized. The V gene is TRBV7-2, the J gene TRBJ1-1; D gene unclear. The germline V gene has CDR1 SGHTA and CDR2 FQGNSA. The CDR3 is made up of 13 amino acids. With 4 bases removed from V and 0 bases from J, the gap between germline ends came to 6 bases. CDR3 nucleotides: TGTGCCAGCAGCTCGGGGATGAACACTGAAGCTTTCTTT. Protein product: CASSSGMNTEAFF.

The gene calls are TRBV7-2 and TRBJ2-3; D perhaps matches TRBD2 (6 bases). Germline V gene sequence: CDR1 SGHTA, CDR2 FQGNSA. The CDR3 is made up of 11 amino acids. V was pared by 3 bases and J by 8 bases, with 6 bases between. DNA of the CDR3: TGTGCCAGCAGCTTGGGAGGTACGCAGTATTTT. It is translated as CASSLGGTQYF.

This clonotype was observed many times. The V call is TRBV7-2, the J call TRBJ2-1; the match to TRBD2 covers 7 bases. The last part of the DNA fits TRBJ2-7 better; the J call may be wrong. The CDR3 runs 16 residues. The V gene's germline CDR1 is SGHTA and CDR2 FQGNSA. The CDR3 region has the DNA TGTGCCAGCAGCCCCTCCGGGAGACTAGCTCGCTTCGAGCAGTACTTC. This codes for CASSPSGRLARFEQYF.

This clonotype has at least ten counts. This sequence joins TRBV11-1 and TRBJ2-1, with 15 bases fitting TRBD2. This CDR3 is built from 17 residues. The ends lost 8 bases at V and 0 bases at J; junction bases unmatched: 5. Germline CDR1 SGHAT, CDR2 FQDESV (reference sequence). The CDR3 nucleotides are TGTGCCAGCTTCGGACTAGCGGGAGGGTCCTCCTACAATGAGCAGTTCTTC. This codes for CASFGLAGGSSYNEQFF.

This clonotype was observed many times. The rearrangement joins TRBV12-3 or TRBV12-4 to TRBJ2-5; TRBD2 matches at 8 bases. V lost 5 bases to trimming and J lost 4 bases; unmatched junction nucleotides: 6. The CDR3 sequence is 14 residues long. CDR3 nucleotides: TGTGCCAGCAGTCTCGGGGGGGGGGGAGAGACCCAGTACTTC. Protein: CASSLGGGGETQYF.

This rearrangement joins TRBV7-6 to TRBJ1-4; weak D call: TRBD1 (5 bases). CDR3 length: 15 residues. Trimming removed 0 bases from V and 8 bases from J, with 13 bases in between. CDR1 and CDR2 from the germline V gene are SGHVS and FNYEAQ. For the CDR3, the DNA is TGTGCCAGCAGCTTAGCGGGGCAGGGTGACGAAAAACTGTTTTTT. This codes for CASSLAGQGDEKLFF.

This clonotype occurred many times. This chain connects TRBV4-2 to TRBJ1-1; 7 nucleotides align to TRBD1. CDR3 size: 14 residues. Germline CDR1 is LGHNA and CDR2 is YNFKEQ. The ends lost 1 base at V and 4 bases at J; junction bases unmatched: 3. CDR3 in DNA: TGTGCCAGCAGCCAAGTCGGGACAGCCACTGAAGCTTTCTTT. This codes for CASSQVGTATEAFF.

This clonotype was recorded at least ten times. The chain uses TRBV5-6 and TRBJ1-2; D is uncertain. This CDR3 is built from 15 residues. CDR1 SGHDT and CDR2 YYEEEE come from the germline V gene. With 3 bases removed from V and 4 bases from J, the gap between germline ends came to 16 bases. The DNA for the CDR3 is TGTGCCAGCAGCTATGGGGATAGGCCGGCCTATGGCTACACCTTC. Protein product: CASSYGDRPAYGYTF. The full variable domain, completed using reference TRBV5-6 and TRBJ1-2, is DAGVTQSPTHLIKTRGQQVTLRCSPKSGHDTVSWYQQALGQGPQFIFQYYEEEERQRGNFPDRFSGHQFPNYSSELNVNALLLGDSALYLCASSYGDRPAYGYTFGSGTRLTVV.

This clonotype was seen only a few times. The chain employs TRBV6-1 and TRBJ1-1; perhaps TRBD1 as D (6 bases). Between the trimmed V and J ends, which lost 4 bases and 3 bases, there was a span of 18 bases. The CDR3 loop spans 16 amino acids. Germline V gene sequence: CDR1 MNHNS, CDR2 SASEGT. The CDR3 sequence is CASSGLQGVGDTEAFF. DNA of the CDR3: TGTGCCAGCAGTGGACTACAGGGAGTCGGGGACACTGAAGCTTTCTTT.

The rearrangement links TRBV6-1 to TRBJ2-3, with D possibly being TRBD1 (7 bases). CDR1 and CDR2 (germline): MNHNS, SASEGT. The CDR3 has 15 amino acids. Trimming took 1 base from V and 11 from J, leaving 19 bases between them. Written as DNA, the CDR3 is TGTGCCAGCAGTGAAGATGCAGGGGGAGGCTACGAGCAGTATTTT. This codes for CASSEDAGGGYEQYF.

This clonotype has only a few counts. The V call is TRBV7-6, the J call TRBJ1-5; D is uncertain. CDR1 and CDR2 from the germline V gene are SGHVS and FNYEAQ. The CDR3 runs 14 residues. With 5 bases removed from V and 1 base from J, the gap between germline ends came to 9 bases. The CDR3, as DNA: TGTGCCAGCAGCCCTGAGTCGAGCAATCAGCCCCAGCATTTT. It translates to CASSPESSNQPQHF.

The CDR3 here is CASSLGARETQYF. The CDR3 bases are TGTGCCAGCAGCTTAGGCGCCCGTGAGACCCAGTACTTC. This chain uses TRBV7-2 with TRBJ2-1; D is uncertain. Near its end, the DNA agrees better with TRBJ2-5, so the J call may be wrong. Germline V CDR1 and CDR2: SGHTA, FQGNSA. The CDR3 is 13 residues long.

This clonotype has more than one count but fewer than ten. This chain uses TRBV6-1 with TRBJ2-1; TRBD1 is a possible D gene (5 bases). This CDR3 comprises 15 residues. Germline loops: CDR1 MNHNS, CDR2 SASEGT. V lost 7 bases and J 4 bases, leaving 17 bases between the germline ends. DNA for the CDR3: TGTGCCAGCACCATAAACGGGCAGGGATACAATGAGCAGTTCTTC. It specifies CASTINGQGYNEQFF.

This chain uses TRBV6-6 with TRBJ2-3; D might be TRBD2 (6 bases). Deletions cut 0 bases from V and 4 bases from J, with 11 bases between. The CDR3 consists of 15 residues. CDR1 is MNHNY and CDR2 is SVGAGI in the germline V gene (reference sequence). Written as DNA, the CDR3 is TGTGCCAGCAGTTACTCGGTGGGAGGCGCAGATACGCAGTATTTT. It specifies CASSYSVGGADTQYF.

This clonotype was seen at least ten times. The chain joins TRBV6-1 to TRBJ2-2; 13 nucleotides line up with TRBD2. There are 15 residues in the CDR3. V shed 9 bases, J shed 7 bases, and the junction held 8 bases outside the gene matches. Germline V gives CDR1 MNHNS, CDR2 SASEGT. This CDR3 reads CASIRLAGGGGELFF. As DNA, the CDR3 is TGTGCCAGTATAAGACTAGCGGGAGGCGGCGGGGAGCTGTTTTTT.

The table lists this clonotype with a few counts. This may stem from a read error, because a much larger clone lies one nucleotide away. The rearrangement joins TRBV7-2 to TRBJ2-1; D ambiguous. The germline V and J ends were trimmed by 5 bases and 10 bases, with 15 bases remaining between them. From germline, CDR1 is SGHTA and CDR2 FQGNSA. The CDR3 extends over 13 amino acids. This CDR3 is CASSVGVAYEQFF. CDR3 bases: TGTGCCAGCAGCGTTGGGGTGGCCTACGAGCAGTTCTTC.

This clonotype was counted between two and nine times. The junction differs from germline at one of its ends, possibly a read error. This chain joins TRBV5-3 and TRBJ2-1, with TRBD2 matching over 13 bases. TRBV5-3 is placed among ORFs of uncertain function. This CDR3 contains 14 residues. CDR3 sequence reads: CASSWRLAGGEQFF. The CDR3 DNA follows: TGTGCCAGCAGCTGGAGACTAGCGGGAGGAGAGCAGTTCTTC.

The chain is built from TRBV6-1 and TRBJ2-1; D unresolved. CDR3 size: 11 residues. Germline CDR1 reads MNHNS; CDR2 reads SASEGT. Trimming shortened V by 8 bases and J by 10 bases, and 12 bases separated the two germline ends. CDR3: CASGQTYEQFF. The CDR3 DNA follows: TGTGCCAGCGGGCAGACCTACGAGCAGTTCTTC.

By its share, this clonotype is medium-sized. The chain couples TRBV12-3 or TRBV12-4 to TRBJ2-1; no definite D call. V lost 3 bases and J lost 8, with 8 bases in between. The CDR3 extends over 12 amino acids. The CDR3 sequence is CASSFAADEQFF. The CDR3 nucleotides read TGTGCCAGCAGTTTTGCGGCGGATGAGCAGTTCTTC.

V usage is TRBV11-1 and J usage is TRBJ2-1, with 10 bases aligning to TRBD1. Trimming took 5 bases from V and 7 from J; bases not matched to a gene: 5. The CDR3 is 14 amino acids. Germline V gene sequence: CDR1 SGHAT, CDR2 FQDESV (reference sequence). CDR3 in amino acids: CASSTRDRGNEQFF. In DNA, the CDR3 is TGTGCCAGCAGCACAAGGGACAGGGGAAATGAGCAGTTCTTC.

In this sample, this clonotype turned up a few times. The gene calls are TRBV6-4 and TRBJ2-3; TRBD1 matches 10 bases. Germline V gene data show CDR1 as MRHNA and CDR2 as SNTAGT. CDR3 length: 15 amino acids. V was pared by 2 bases and J by 1 base, with 0 bases of the junction left unmatched. The CDR3, as DNA: TGTGCCAGCAGTGACGGGACAGGGGGCACAGATACGCAGTATTTT. Residues: CASSDGTGGTDTQYF.

J is TRBJ2-5 and V is TRBV27; D is perhaps TRBD1 (6 bases). There are 15 residues in the CDR3. The germline V gene encodes CDR1 MNHEY and CDR2 SMNVEV (reference sequence). Trimming removed 1 base from V and 2 bases from J, with 11 bases in between. CDR3: CASSLLPGTQETQYF. The CDR3 DNA reads as TGTGCCAGCAGTTTATTACCGGGGACACAAGAGACCCAGTACTTC.

This sequence joins TRBV29-1 and TRBJ1-1; D gene uncertain. V was clipped by 3 bases and J by 3 bases, with 11 bases between them. Germline CDR1 SQVTM, CDR2 ANQGSEA. The CDR3 sequence is 13 residues long. The CDR3, as DNA: TGCAGCGTTGACGGGCCCCGGGACACTGAAGCTTTCTTT. Translating gives CSVDGPRDTEAFF.

This sequence joins TRBV6-1 and TRBJ2-3; possible D gene TRBD1, 6 bases. The V and J ends lost 2 bases and 4 bases respectively, with 19 bases between them. CDR3 size: 17 residues. Per the germline V gene, CDR1 is MNHNS and CDR2 is SASEGT. This CDR3 is CASSESQGWEFADTQYF. The CDR3 bases are TGTGCCAGCAGTGAATCCCAGGGGTGGGAGTTCGCAGATACGCAGTATTTT.

This clonotype came up once. The chain recombines TRBV25-1 with TRBJ1-3; 7 positions agree with TRBD1. The CDR3 extends over 15 amino acids. V shed 2 bases, J shed 3 bases, and the junction held 4 bases outside the gene matches. Per the germline V gene, CDR1 is MGHDK and CDR2 is SYGVNS. CDR3 residues: CASSEPRGNGNTIYF. In nucleotides, the CDR3 is TGTGCCAGCAGTGAACCCAGGGGGAATGGAAACACCATATATTTT.

By its share, this clonotype is medium-sized. The J gene is TRBJ2-1, the V gene TRBV27; 7 bases fit TRBD1. The CDR3 runs to 14 residues. Per the germline V gene, CDR1 is MNHEY and CDR2 is SMNVEV (reference sequence). Trimming took 6 bases from V and 2 from J; bases not matched to a gene: 4. The CDR3 loop is CASSQTGTYNEQFF. The DNA for the CDR3 is TGTGCCAGCAGCCAGACAGGGACCTACAATGAGCAGTTCTTC.